This is a list of T cell receptor beta chains from one sample in a study of blood T cell repertoires in COVID-19. Here immunoSEQ multiplex PCR was the method, and the copy in TCRdb shows in-frame clones only, minus some. The sample gives about 320,000 clones, around 83% of which show up once; about 1.2% is in the top ten. The sample taken for sequencing was peripheral blood. The receptors come from a woman aged 45-59 years with acute or convalescent COVID-19. The CDR3 runs from the conserved cysteine through the conserved F or W. The D gene is left open where the match is weak. Size is omitted from some rows. Given values are once, few, many or a class for expanded clones.

CDR3 | DNA | V | D | size | J
CAIRKHASQETQYF | TGTGCCATCAGGAAACATGCTTCCCAAGAGACCCAGTACTTC | TRBV10-3 | NA | NA | TRBJ2-5
CSARYLEQYF | TGCAGTGCTAGATACCTAGAGCAGTACTTC | TRBV20-1 | NA | NA | TRBJ2-7
CATATGTGEDEQFF | TGTGCCACCGCGACCGGGACGGGGGAGGATGAGCAGTTCTTC | TRBV6-4 | NA | NA | TRBJ2-1
CASSPTRGSYNEQFF | TGTGCCAGCAGCCCTACGAGAGGCTCCTACAATGAGCAGTTCTTC | TRBV6-6 | NA | NA | TRBJ2-1
CASSQGGLANPRGEQFF | TGCGCCAGCAGCCAAGGGGGACTAGCGAACCCCAGGGGTGAGCAGTTCTTC | TRBV4-3 | TRBD2 | NA | TRBJ2-1
CASVPSGAQETQYF | TGTGCCAGCGTGCCTAGCGGGGCACAAGAGACCCAGTACTTC | TRBV6-5 | TRBD2 | NA | TRBJ2-5
CASSLLTGGEETQYF | TGCGCCAGCAGCTTGCTGACAGGGGGCGAAGAGACCCAGTACTTC | TRBV5-1 | TRBD1 | NA | TRBJ2-5
CASSSIRGDRHNEQFF | TGTGCCAGCAGTTCAATTCGAGGGGACAGACACAATGAGCAGTTCTTC | TRBV7-9 | TRBD1 | once | TRBJ2-1
CASSLYPRGKGYTF | TGTGCCAGCAGTTTATACCCCAGGGGGAAGGGCTACACCTTC | TRBV27 | TRBD1 | NA | TRBJ1-2
CASSQGLRGDGANVLTF | TGCGCCAGCAGCCAAGGGCTCAGGGGAGATGGGGCCAACGTCCTGACTTTC | TRBV4-1 | NA | few | TRBJ2-6
CACHSNADEKLFF | TGTGCCTGTCACTCAAACGCGGATGAAAAACTGTTTTTT | TRBV3-1/TRBV3-2 | NA | NA | TRBJ1-4
CASSLYGLAGGQETQYF | TGTGCCAGCAGCTTATACGGACTAGCGGGAGGACAAGAGACCCAGTACTTC | TRBV7-7 | TRBD2 | NA | TRBJ2-5
CASSQNRGRYGNTIYF | TGCGCCAGCAGCCAAAACAGGGGGCGGTATGGAAACACCATATATTTT | TRBV4-1 | TRBD1 | many | TRBJ1-3
CASSPDRGDGNQPQHF | TGTGCCAGCTCACCCGACAGGGGCGACGGCAATCAGCCCCAGCATTTT | TRBV18 | TRBD1 | NA | TRBJ1-5
CASSFGTLNTEAFF | TGCGCCAGCAGCTTCGGGACATTGAACACTGAAGCTTTCTTT | TRBV5-1 | NA | few | TRBJ1-1